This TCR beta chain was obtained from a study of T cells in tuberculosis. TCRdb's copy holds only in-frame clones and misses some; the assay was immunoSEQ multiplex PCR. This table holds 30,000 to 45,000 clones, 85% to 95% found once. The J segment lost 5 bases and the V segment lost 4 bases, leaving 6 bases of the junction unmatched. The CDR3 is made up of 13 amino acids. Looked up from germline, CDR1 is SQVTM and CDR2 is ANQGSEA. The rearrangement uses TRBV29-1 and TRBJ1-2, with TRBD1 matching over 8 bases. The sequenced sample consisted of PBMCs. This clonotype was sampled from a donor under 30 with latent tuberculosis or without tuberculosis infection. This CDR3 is CSVVGRGRYGYTF. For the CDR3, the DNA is TGCAGCGTTGTGGGCAGGGGGCGATATGGCTACACCTTC. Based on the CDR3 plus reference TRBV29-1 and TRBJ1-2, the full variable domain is SAVISQKPSRDICQRGTSLTIQCQVDSQVTMMFWYRQQPGQSLTLIATANQGSEATYESGFVIDKFPISRPNLTFSTLTVSNMSPEDSSIYLCSVVGRGRYGYTFGSGTRLTVV.